This T cell receptor beta chain was observed in a study of blood T cells in healthy people across ages. V was clipped by 3 bases and J by 6 bases, with 17 bases between them. There are 16 residues in the CDR3. The germline gives CDR1 LGHNA, CDR2 YSLEER. Using a J-beta primer mix together with a sample-barcoded 5' primer, a second PCR was run for about 6 to 11 cycles. One entry per CDR3 protein results from TCRdb running MiXCR on the 5' RACE reads. The sample contains 1,500,000 or so distinct CDR3 sequences, approximately 39% of which appear only once. This clonotype originated in a woman between 18 and 30 years old in good health. The chain uses TRBV4-3 and TRBJ2-2; D unclear. Sequencing used blood. The DNA for the CDR3 is TGCGCCAGCAGCCATGTCGGGCCAACAAACGCCGGGGAGCTGTTTTTT. This gives the protein CASSHVGPTNAGELFF.